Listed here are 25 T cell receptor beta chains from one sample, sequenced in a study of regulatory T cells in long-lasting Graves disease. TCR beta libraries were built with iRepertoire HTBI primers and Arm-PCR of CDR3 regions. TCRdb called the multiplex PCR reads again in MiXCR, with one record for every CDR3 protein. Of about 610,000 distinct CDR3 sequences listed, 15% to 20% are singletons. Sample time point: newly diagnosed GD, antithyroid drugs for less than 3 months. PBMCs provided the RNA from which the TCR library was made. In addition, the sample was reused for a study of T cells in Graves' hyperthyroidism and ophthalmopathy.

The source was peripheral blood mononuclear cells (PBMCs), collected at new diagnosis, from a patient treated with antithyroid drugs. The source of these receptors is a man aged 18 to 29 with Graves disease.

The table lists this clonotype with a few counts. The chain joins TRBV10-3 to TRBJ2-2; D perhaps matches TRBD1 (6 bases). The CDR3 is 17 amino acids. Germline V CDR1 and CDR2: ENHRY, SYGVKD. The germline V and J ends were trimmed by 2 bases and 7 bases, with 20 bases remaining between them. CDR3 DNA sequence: TGTGCCATCAGTGAGCGGGTGAACAGGGATGGAGGCGGGGAGCTGTTTTTT. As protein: CAISERVNRDGGGELFF.

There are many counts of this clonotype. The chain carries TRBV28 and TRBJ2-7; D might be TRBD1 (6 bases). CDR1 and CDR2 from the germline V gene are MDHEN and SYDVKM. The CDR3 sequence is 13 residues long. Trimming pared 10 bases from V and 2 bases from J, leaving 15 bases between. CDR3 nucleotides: TGTGCCATTAGTGCTCAGGGGACCTACGAGCAGTACTTC. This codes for CAISAQGTYEQYF.

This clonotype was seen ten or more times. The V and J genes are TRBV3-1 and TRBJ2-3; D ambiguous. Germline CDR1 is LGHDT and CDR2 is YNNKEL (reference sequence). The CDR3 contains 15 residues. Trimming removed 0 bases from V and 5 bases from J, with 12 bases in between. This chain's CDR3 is CASSQDRPPRDTQYF. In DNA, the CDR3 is TGTGCCAGCAGCCAAGATCGTCCCCCGAGAGATACGCAGTATTTT.

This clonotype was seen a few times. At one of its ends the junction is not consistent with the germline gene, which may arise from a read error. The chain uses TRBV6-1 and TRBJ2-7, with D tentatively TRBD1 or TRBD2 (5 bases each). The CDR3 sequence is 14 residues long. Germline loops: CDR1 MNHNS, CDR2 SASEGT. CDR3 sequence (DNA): TGTGCCAGCAGCCACGCACGAGGGGCCTACGAGCAGTGCTTC. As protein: CASSHARGAYEQCF.

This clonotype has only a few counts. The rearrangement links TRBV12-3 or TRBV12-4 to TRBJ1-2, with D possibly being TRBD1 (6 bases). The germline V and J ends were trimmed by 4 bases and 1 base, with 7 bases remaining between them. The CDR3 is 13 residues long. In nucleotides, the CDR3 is TGTGCCAGCAGTTACAGGGTTAACTATGGCTACACCTTC. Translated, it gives CASSYRVNYGYTF.

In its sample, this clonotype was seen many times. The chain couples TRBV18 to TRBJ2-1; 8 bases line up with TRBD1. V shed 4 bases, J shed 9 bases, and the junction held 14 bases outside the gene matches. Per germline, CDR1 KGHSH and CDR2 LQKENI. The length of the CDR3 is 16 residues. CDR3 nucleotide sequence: TGTGCCAGCTCACGAGGTACGGACAGGGACAAGAGTGAGCAGTTCTTC. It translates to CASSRGTDRDKSEQFF.

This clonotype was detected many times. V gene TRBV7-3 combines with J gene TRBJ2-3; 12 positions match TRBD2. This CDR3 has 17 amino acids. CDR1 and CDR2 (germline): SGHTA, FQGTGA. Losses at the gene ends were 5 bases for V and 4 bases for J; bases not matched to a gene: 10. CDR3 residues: CASSLSTSGRGADTQYF. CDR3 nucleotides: TGTGCCAGCAGCCTCTCGACTAGCGGGAGAGGGGCAGATACGCAGTATTTT.

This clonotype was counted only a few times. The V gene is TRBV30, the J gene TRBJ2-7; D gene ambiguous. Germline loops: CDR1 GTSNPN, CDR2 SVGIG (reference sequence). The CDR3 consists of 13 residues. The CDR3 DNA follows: TGTGCGTGGGCGCACCGGACCACCTACGAGCAGTACTTC. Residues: CAWAHRTTYEQYF. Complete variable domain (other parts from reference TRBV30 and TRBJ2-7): SQTIHQWPATLVQPVGSPLSLECTVEGTSNPNLYWYRQAAGRGLQLLFYSVGIGQISSEVPQNLSASRPQDRQFILSSKKLLLSDSGFYLCAWAHRTTYEQYFGPGTRLTVT.

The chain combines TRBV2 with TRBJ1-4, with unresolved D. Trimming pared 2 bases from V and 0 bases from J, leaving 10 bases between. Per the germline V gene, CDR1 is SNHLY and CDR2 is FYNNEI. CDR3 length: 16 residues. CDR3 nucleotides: TGTGCCAGCAGTGAATTAGGCACGCCAACTAATGAAAAACTGTTTTTT. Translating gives CASSELGTPTNEKLFF.

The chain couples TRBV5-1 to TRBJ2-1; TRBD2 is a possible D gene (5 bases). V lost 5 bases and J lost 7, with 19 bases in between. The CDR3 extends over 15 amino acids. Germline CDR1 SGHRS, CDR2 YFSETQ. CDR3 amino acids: CASRTNWELRNEQFF. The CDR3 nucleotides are TGCGCCAGCAGGACCAATTGGGAGTTGAGGAATGAGCAGTTCTTC.

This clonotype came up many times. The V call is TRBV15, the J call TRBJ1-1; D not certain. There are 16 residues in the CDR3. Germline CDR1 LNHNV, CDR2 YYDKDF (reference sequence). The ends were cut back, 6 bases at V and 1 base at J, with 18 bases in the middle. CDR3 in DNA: TGTGCCACCAGTTACCCCCTGCCTGGGAAGAACACTGAAGCTTTCTTT. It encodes CATSYPLPGKNTEAFF.

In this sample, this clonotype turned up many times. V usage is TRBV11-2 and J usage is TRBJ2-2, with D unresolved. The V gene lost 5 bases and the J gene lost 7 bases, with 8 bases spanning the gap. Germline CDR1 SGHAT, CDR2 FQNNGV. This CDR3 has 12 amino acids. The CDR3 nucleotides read TGTGCCAGCAGCCCGACCGGCGGGGAGCTGTTTTTT. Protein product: CASSPTGGELFF.

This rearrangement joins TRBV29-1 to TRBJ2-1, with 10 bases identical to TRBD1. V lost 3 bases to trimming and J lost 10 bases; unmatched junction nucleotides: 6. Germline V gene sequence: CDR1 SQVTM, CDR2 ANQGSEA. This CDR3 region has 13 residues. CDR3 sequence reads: CSVEGTGETEQFF. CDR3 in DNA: TGCAGCGTTGAGGGGACAGGGGAAACGGAGCAGTTCTTC.

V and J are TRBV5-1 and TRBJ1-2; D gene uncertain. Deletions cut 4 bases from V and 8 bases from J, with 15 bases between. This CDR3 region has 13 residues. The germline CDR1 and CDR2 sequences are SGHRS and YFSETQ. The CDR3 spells CASSPEPGSGYTF. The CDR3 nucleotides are TGCGCCAGCAGCCCCGAGCCGGGGAGCGGCTACACCTTC.

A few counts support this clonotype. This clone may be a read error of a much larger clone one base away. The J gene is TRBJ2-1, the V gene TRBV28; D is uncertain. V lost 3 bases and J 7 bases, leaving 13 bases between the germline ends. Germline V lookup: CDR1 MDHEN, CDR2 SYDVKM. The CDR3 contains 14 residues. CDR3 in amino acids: CASSFSPARNEQFF. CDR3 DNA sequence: TGTGCCAGCAGTTTCTCCCCCGCCAGAAATGAGCAGTTCTTC.

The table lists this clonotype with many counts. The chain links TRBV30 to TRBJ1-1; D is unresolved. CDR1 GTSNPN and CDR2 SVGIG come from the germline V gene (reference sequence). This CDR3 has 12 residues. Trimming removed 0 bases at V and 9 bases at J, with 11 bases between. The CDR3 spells CAWSVKREKAFF. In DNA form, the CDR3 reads TGTGCCTGGAGTGTTAAGAGAGAGAAAGCTTTCTTT. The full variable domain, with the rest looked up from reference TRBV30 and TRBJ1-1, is SQTIHQWPATLVQPVGSPLSLECTVEGTSNPNLYWYRQAAGRGLQLLFYSVGIGQISSEVPQNLSASRPQDRQFILSSKKLLLSDSGFYLCAWSVKREKAFFGQGTRLTVV.

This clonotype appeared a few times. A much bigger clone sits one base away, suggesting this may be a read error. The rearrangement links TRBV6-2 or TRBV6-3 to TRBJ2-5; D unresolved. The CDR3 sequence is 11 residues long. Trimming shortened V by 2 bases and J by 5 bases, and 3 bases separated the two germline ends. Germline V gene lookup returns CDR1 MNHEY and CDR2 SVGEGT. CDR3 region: CASSYVETQYF. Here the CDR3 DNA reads TGTGCCAGCAGTTACGTGGAGACCCAGTACTTC.

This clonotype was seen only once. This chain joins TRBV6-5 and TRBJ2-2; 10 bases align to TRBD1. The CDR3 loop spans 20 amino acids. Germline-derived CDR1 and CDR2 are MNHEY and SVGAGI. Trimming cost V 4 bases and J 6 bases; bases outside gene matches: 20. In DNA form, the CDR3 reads TGTGCCAGCAGTTCAACCCGCAGACGCCCGGGACAGGGGACGTCCGGGGAGCTGTTTTTT. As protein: CASSSTRRRPGQGTSGELFF.

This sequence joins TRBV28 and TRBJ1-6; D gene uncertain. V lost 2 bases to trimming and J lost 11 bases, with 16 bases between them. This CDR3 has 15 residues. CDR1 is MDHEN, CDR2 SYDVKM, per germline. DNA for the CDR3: TGTGCCAGCAGTTTACTCCAGCGGGAATCGGCACCCCTCCACTTT. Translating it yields CASSLLQRESAPLHF.

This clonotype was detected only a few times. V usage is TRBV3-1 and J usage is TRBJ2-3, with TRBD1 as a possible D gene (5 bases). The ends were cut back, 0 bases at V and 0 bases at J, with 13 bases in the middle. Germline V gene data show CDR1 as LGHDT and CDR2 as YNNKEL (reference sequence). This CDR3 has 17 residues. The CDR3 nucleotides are TGTGCCAGCAGCCAAGAGAGGTTGGGGCTTAGCACAGATACGCAGTATTTT. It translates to CASSQERLGLSTDTQYF.

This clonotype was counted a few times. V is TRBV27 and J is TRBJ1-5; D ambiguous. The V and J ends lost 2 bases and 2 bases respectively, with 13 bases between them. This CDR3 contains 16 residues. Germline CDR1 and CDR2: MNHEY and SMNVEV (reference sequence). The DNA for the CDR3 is TGTGCCAGCAGTTTAAGGCCCGCCGAAGGCAATCAGCCCCAGCATTTT. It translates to CASSLRPAEGNQPQHF.

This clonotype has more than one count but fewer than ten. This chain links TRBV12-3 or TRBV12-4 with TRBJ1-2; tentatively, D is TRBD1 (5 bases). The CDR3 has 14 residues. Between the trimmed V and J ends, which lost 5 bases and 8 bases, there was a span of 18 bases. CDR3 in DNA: TGTGCCAGCAGTGTTTCGCCGGGTTACAGGGGCTACACCTTC. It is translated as CASSVSPGYRGYTF.

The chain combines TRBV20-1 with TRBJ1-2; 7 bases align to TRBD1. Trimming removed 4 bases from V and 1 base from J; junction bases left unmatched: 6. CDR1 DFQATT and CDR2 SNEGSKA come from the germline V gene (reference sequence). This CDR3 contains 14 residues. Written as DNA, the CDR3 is TGCAGTGCTAAAGGGACAGCGGATAACTATGGCTACACCTTC. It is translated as CSAKGTADNYGYTF.

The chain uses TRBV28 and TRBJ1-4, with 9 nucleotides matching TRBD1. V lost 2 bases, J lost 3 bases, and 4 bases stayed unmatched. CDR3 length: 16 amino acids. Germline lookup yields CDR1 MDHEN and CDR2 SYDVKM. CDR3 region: CASSLGTGIANEKLFF. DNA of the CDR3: TGTGCCAGCAGTTTAGGGACAGGGATTGCTAATGAAAAACTGTTTTTT.

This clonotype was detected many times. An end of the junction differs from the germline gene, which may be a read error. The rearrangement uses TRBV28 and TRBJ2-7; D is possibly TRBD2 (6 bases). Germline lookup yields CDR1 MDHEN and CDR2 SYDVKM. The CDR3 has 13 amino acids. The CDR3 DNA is TGTGCCAGCAGTACAACCCGGGACTCCCCGGGGCACTTC. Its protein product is CASSTTRDSPGHF.